The clone carrying this TCR beta chain was counted a few times. Its antigen is unidentified. Measured with immunoSEQ multiplex PCR; TCRdb has only the in-frame clones, and not every one. The data contain some 100,000 clones, over 75% of them singletons. The sample belongs to a study of T cell responses to AZD1222 COVID-19 vaccine. CDR1 and CDR2 from the germline V gene are MGHRA and YSYEKL. The J segment lost 3 bases and the V segment lost 0 bases, leaving 3 bases of the junction unmatched. The CDR3 extends over 15 amino acids. The study, taken as a whole, reports: Among those given AZD1222, only 6 or 7 were seropositive at baseline.

The chain joins TRBV4-1 to TRBJ1-2, with 8 bases lining up with TRBD1. The clonotype comes from an adult who received the AZD1222 COVID-19 vaccine. Sequenced material: peripheral blood, taken 28 days after the second AZD1222 dose. The chain's CDR3 is CASSQETGGYYGYTF. CDR3 bases: TGCGCCAGCAGCCAAGAAACAGGGGGGTACTATGGCTACACCTTC.